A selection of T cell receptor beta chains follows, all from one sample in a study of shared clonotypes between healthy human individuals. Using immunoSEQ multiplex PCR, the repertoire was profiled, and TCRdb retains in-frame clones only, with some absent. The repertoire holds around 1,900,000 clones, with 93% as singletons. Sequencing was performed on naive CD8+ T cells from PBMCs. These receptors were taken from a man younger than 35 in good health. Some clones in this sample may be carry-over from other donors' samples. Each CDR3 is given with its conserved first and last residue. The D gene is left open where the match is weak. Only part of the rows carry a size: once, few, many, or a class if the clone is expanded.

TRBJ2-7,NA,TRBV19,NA,CASSLDLLYEQYF,TGTGCCAGTAGTCTTGATTTACTTTACGAGCAGTACTTC
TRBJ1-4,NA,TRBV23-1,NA,CASTSEGRATNEKLFF,TGCGCCAGCACCTCTGAGGGGAGAGCAACTAATGAAAAACTGTTTTTT
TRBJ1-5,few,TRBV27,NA,CASSSLAESNQPQHF,TGTGCCAGCAGTTCCCTCGCAGAGAGCAATCAGCCCCAGCATTTT
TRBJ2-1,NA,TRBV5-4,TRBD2,CASSSAGGGDEQFF,TGTGCCAGCAGCTCAGCGGGAGGAGGGGATGAGCAGTTCTTC
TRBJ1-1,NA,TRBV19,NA,CASSIIGGVMTEAFF,TGTGCCAGTAGTATTATCGGCGGGGTAATGACTGAAGCTTTCTTT
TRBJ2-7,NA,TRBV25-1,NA,CAIGEPYEQYF,TGTGCCATCGGGGAGCCATACGAGCAGTACTTC
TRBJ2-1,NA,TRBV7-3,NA,CASSLRGHVSYNEQFF,TGTGCCAGCAGCTTAAGGGGACACGTCTCCTACAATGAGCAGTTCTTC
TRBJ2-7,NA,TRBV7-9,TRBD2,CASSSREGREGHFEQYF,TGTGCCAGCAGCTCCCGGGAAGGGCGGGAGGGGCACTTTGAGCAGTACTTC
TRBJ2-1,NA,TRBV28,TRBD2,CASSLGTSSYNEQFF,TGTGCCAGCAGTTTGGGGACTAGCTCCTACAATGAGCAGTTCTTC
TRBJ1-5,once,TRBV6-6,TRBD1,CASTRDRGNQPQHF,TGTGCCAGCACCAGAGACAGGGGCAATCAGCCCCAGCATTTT
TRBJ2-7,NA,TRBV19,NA,CASSPPSGSYEQYF,TGTGCCAGTAGCCCCCCCAGCGGCTCCTACGAGCAGTACTTC
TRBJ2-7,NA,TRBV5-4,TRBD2,CASSLRTSGSYEQYF,TGTGCCAGCAGCCTCCGGACTAGCGGGAGCTACGAGCAGTACTTC
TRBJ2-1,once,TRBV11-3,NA,CASSAGHPSYNEQFF,TGTGCCAGCAGCGCGGGACACCCCTCCTACAATGAGCAGTTCTTC
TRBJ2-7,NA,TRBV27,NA,CASSLSSPYEQYF,TGTGCCAGCAGTTTATCCTCCCCCTACGAGCAGTACTTC
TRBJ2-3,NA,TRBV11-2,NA,CASSLVGDTQYF,TGTGCCAGCAGCTTAGTGGGTGATACGCAGTATTTT
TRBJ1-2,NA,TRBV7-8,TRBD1,CASSLVGTAVYYGYTF,TGTGCCAGCAGCTTAGTAGGGACAGCGGTCTATTACGGCTACACCTTC
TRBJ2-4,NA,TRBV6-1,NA,CASNYPWNIQYF,TGTGCCAGCAATTACCCATGGAACATTCAGTACTTC